Here is one T cell receptor (beta chain) with its context. This clone was picked up one time. No cognate antigen has been identified for it. Within one base of it there is no much larger clone, and no base qualities were kept. The data originate from a study of Ad26.COV2.S vaccination and SARS-CoV-2 variants (dated by TCRdb to 2020 to 2023). Regarding the study in general: Donors in the vaccine arm were drawn from COV1001, a multicentre, randomized, double-blind, placebo-controlled phase I-IIa trial testing Ad26.COV2.S in healthy adults. Ad26.COV2.S was administered intramuscularly at a dose of 5x10^10 or 1x10^11 viral particles, either as one shot or as two shots given 56 days apart. Trial participants were randomized into five groups of five, in which low-dose or high-dose Ad26.COV2.S was given once or twice, or placebo was given on both occasions. Blinding of investigators to trial group allocation was maintained during experiments and outcome assessment. A total of around 32 samples were included in the TCR-sequenced set, comprising around 19 Ad26.COV2.S vaccine recipients, 5 placebo recipients and 8 SARS-CoV-2 convalescent individuals. TCRbeta repertoire sequencing served as the tool for gauging how specific and how broad the SARS-CoV-2-reactive T cell receptors were following Ad26.COV2.S vaccination. The paper's findings and limits, for the study overall: The study lacked the statistical power to compare responses across vaccine doses or regimens. According to the authors, total T cell responses may have been underestimated by the TCR breadth and depth analyses. After vaccination, substantial breadth of spike-specific CD8+ and CD4+ T cell responses was reported. Compared with placebo recipients, Ad26.COV2.S recipients showed higher spike-specific TCR breadth (P = 0.0014). Comparable non-spike TCR breadth was observed between vaccine and placebo recipients, consistent with only spike being contained in the vaccine.

Trimming takes 1 base from V and 9 bases from J, and the germline ends sit 19 bases apart. Its CDR3 holds 17 amino acids, cysteine through phenylalanine. The entry retains the CDR3 DNA only, 51 bases that are in frame from base 1. The CDR1 and CDR2 encoded by the germline V gene are SGHNT and YENEEA. The sample's treatment or condition label is to be understood as: roughly 18 received Ad26.COV2.S at low or high dose, single or two shots; 5 received placebo; per-sample allocation not given. Repertoires of vaccine and placebo recipients were sequenced from samples collected on day 63 after the first injection. In Cohort 1b, 25 to 30 adults aged 18-55 years were enrolled at a single site in Boston, USA, between 29 July and 7 August 2020. Ad26.COV2.S was a replication-incompetent adenovirus type 26 vector that expressed a prefusion-stabilized SARS-CoV-2 spike protein derived from the original Wuhan strain.

The immunoSEQ Assay was used to sequence TCRbeta CDR3 regions. After extraction, genomic DNA underwent amplification by bias-controlled multiplex PCR, followed by high-throughput sequencing. On the study's bioinformatics: To quantify the absolute abundance of every unique TCRbeta CDR3 region, sequences were collapsed and filtered. Usable DNA was measured by amplifying reference genes present in all nucleated cells, and TCRbeta template counts were normalized to that usable DNA to estimate T cell fraction. Repertoire TCRs were annotated as SARS-CoV-2-specific by exact matching of V gene, CDR3 amino acid sequence and J gene to a known reactive TCR set. The reference SARS-CoV-2 TCR set was derived from MIRA and filtered for enrichment in COVID-19-positive ImmuneCODE repertoires, a step that removed public or cross-reactive TCRs. Drawing on the MIRA antigens, annotated TCRs were analysed further at the level of specific ORF or position within ORF. Breadth was defined as annotated unique rearrangements over total unique productive rearrangements; depth was the summed frequency of those rearrangements. Group comparisons of TCR breadth used two-sided Wilcoxon rank-sum tests. Entries here come from immuneACCESS through TCRdb and include only in-frame sequences with V and J called. Some clones fail to appear in such tables; in the studies checked, an unresolved V gene covers under half of the shortfall, and the cause of the remainder is unknown. The V and J calls and clone size come from that table; D and trimming were worked out from the DNA. Present in this sample are 450,000 to 550,000 clones, 85% to 90% of which were seen just once. About 2.5% of the sample lies in the top ten.

The chain uses TRBV11-3 and TRBJ1-6; the D gene is perhaps TRBD1, from 5 matching bases. The sample here was peripheral blood, taken in a trial of Ad26.COV2.S vaccine versus placebo. The TCR originated in a person aged 18-60 years who received the Ad26.COV2.S COVID-19 vaccine or a placebo. The CDR3 loop reads CASSLGARGATASPLHF. The sequence in DNA is TGTGCCAGCAGCTTAGGGGCAAGGGGCGCCACCGCTTCACCCCTCCACTTT.